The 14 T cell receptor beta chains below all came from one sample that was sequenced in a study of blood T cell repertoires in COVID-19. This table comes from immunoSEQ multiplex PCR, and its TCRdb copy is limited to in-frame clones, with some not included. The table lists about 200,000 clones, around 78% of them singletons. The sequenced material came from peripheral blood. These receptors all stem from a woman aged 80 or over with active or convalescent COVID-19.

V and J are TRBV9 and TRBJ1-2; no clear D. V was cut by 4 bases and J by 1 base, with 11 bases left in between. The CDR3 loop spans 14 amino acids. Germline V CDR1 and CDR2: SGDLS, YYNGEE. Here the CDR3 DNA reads TGTGCCAGCAGCTTTTCTGGCAGTAACTATGGCTACACCTTC. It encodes CASSFSGSNYGYTF.

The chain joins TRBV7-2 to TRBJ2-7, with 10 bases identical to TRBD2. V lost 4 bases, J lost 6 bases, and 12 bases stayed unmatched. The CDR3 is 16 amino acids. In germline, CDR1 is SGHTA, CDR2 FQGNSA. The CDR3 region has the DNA TGTGCCAGCAGCTCCCCTAGCGGGGGCCCTTACGGCGAGCAGTACTTC. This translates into CASSSPSGGPYGEQYF.

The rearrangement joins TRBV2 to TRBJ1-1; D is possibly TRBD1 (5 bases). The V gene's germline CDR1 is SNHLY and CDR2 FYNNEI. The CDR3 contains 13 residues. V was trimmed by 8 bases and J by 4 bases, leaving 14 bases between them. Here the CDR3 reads CASGGRGGTEAFF. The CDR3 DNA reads TGTGCCAGCGGGGGGAGGGGAGGCACTGAAGCTTTCTTT.

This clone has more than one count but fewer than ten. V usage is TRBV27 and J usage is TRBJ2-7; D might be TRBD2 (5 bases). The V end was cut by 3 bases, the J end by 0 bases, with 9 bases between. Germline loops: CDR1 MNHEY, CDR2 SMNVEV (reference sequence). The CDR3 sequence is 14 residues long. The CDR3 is CASSFRGSSYEQYF. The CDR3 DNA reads TGTGCCAGCAGTTTCCGGGGTAGCTCCTACGAGCAGTACTTC.

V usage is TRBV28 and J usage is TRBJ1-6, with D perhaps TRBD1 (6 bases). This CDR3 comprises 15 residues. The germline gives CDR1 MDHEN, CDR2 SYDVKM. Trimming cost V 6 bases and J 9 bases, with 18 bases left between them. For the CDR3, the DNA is TGTGCCAGCAGCTACTCCGGGGGGGCTATTTCACCCCTCCACTTT. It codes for CASSYSGGAISPLHF.

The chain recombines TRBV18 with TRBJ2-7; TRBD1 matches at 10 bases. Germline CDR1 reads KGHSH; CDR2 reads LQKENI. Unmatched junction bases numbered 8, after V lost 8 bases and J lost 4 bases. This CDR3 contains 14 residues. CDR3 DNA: TGTGCCAGCGCACAGCCGGGACAGGGGTACGAGCAGTACTTC. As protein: CASAQPGQGYEQYF.

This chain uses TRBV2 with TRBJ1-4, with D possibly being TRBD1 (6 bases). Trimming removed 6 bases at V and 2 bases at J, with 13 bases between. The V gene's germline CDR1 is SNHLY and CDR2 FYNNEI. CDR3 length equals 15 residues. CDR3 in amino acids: CASSPVGATNEKLFF. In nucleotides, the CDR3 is TGTGCCAGCAGCCCGGTGGGGGCGACTAATGAAAAACTGTTTTTT.

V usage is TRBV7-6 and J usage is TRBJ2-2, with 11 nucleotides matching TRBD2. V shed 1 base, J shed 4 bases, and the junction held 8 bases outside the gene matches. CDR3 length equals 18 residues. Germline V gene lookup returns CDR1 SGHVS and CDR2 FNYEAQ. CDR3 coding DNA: TGTGCCAGCAGCTTAGTAGCGGGGGGGCATTTCGGCACCGGGGAGCTGTTTTTT. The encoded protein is CASSLVAGGHFGTGELFF.

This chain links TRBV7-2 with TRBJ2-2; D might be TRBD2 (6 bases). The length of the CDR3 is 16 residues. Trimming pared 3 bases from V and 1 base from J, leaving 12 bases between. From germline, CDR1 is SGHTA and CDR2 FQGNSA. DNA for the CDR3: TGTGCCAGCAGCTTCTTCGGCGGGGTGAACACCGGGGAGCTGTTTTTT. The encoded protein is CASSFFGGVNTGELFF.

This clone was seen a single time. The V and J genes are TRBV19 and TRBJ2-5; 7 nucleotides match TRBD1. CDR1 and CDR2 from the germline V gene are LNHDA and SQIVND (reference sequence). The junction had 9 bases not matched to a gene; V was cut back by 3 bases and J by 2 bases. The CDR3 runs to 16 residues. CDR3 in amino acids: CASSMATGVIQETQYF. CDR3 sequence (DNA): TGTGCCAGTAGTATGGCTACAGGGGTGATACAAGAGACCCAGTACTTC.

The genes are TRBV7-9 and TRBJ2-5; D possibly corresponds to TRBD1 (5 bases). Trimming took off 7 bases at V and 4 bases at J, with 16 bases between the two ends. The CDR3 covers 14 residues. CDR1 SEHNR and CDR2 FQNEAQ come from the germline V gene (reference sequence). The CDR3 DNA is TGTGCCAGCATCAAGGGCCAGGGCCGAGAGACCCAGTACTTC. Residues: CASIKGQGRETQYF.

The CDR3 sequence is CASMRGYSNQPQHF. In nucleotides, the CDR3 is TGTGCCAGCATGAGGGGGTATAGCAATCAGCCCCAGCATTTT. The chain recombines TRBV27 with TRBJ1-5; the D gene is possibly TRBD1 (6 bases). V was shortened by 7 bases and J by 0 bases, with 10 bases between the two germline ends. Germline loops: CDR1 MNHEY, CDR2 SMNVEV (reference sequence). The CDR3 has 14 residues.

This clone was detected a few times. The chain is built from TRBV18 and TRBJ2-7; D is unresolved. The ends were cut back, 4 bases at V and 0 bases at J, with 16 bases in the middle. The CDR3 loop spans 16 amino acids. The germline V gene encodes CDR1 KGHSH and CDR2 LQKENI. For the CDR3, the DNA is TGTGCCAGCTCACTGGTCTTGACTGCAAGCTCCTACGAGCAGTACTTC. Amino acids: CASSLVLTASSYEQYF.

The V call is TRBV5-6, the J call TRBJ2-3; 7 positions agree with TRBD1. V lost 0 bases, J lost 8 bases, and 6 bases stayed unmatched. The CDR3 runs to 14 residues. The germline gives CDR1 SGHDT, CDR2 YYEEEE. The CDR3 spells CASSLANPGGTQYF. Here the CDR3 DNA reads TGTGCCAGCAGCTTGGCGAATCCAGGGGGTACGCAGTATTTT.